Detailed here is one T cell receptor beta chain. Its target is not known. The method was immunoSEQ multiplex PCR; TCRdb's version includes in-frame clones alone and lacks a portion of them. The data show approximately 160,000 clones, about 86% seen once. Trimming took 5 bases from V and 1 from J, leaving 24 bases between them. CDR3 length: 18 amino acids. Germline V gene lookup returns CDR1 LNHNV and CDR2 YYDKDF (reference sequence). These data belong to a study of cytomegalovirus exposure and HLA in healthy donors. The study, taken as a whole, reports: The listing of 150 to 200 TCR beta chains classed them as cytomegalovirus-associated.

The sequence was obtained from a young woman in good health and CMV-seronegative. V is TRBV15 and J is TRBJ2-7; D unresolved. Sequencing was carried out using PBMCs. Here the CDR3 reads CATSLMGNRQESSYEQYF. CDR3 DNA sequence: TGTGCCACCAGCCTGATGGGAAATCGTCAGGAGAGTTCCTACGAGCAGTACTTC.